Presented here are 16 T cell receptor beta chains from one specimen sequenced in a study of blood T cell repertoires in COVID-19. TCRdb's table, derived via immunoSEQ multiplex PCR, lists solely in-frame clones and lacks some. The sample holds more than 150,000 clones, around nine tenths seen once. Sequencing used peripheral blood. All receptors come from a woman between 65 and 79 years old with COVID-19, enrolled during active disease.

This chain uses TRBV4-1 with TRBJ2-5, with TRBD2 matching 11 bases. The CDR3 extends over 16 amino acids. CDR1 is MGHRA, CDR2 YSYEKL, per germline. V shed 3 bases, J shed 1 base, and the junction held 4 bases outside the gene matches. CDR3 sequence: CASSHSGTSGQETQYF. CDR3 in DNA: TGCGCCAGCAGCCATTCCGGGACTAGCGGCCAAGAGACCCAGTACTTC.

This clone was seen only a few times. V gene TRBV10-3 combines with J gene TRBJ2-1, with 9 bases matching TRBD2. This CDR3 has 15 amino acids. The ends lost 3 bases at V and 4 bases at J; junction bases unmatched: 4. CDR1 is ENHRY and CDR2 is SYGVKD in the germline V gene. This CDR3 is CAISDGTSRYNEQFF. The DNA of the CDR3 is TGTGCCATCAGTGACGGGACTAGCAGATACAATGAGCAGTTCTTC.

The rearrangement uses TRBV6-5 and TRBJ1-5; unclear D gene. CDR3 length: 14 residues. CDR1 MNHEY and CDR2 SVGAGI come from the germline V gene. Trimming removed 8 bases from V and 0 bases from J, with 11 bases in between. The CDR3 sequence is CASRGMASNQPQHF. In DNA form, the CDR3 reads TGTGCCAGCCGAGGGATGGCTAGCAATCAGCCCCAGCATTTT.

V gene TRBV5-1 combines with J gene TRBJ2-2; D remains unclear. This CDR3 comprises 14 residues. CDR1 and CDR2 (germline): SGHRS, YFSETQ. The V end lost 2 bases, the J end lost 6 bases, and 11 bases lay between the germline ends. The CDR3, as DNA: TGCGCCAGCAGCTTTTCGCTGAGCTCCGGGGAGCTGTTTTTT. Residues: CASSFSLSSGELFF.

The DNA of the CDR3 is TGCGCCAGCAGTCCGCTGGAGACAGGGGTTCCAGAGCAGTACTTC. This sequence encodes CASSPLETGVPEQYF. This chain links TRBV10-2 with TRBJ2-7; 8 nucleotides match TRBD1. V shed 5 bases and J 7 bases; nucleotides not matched to a gene: 13. Germline V gives CDR1 WSHSY, CDR2 SAAADI. The CDR3 is 15 amino acids.

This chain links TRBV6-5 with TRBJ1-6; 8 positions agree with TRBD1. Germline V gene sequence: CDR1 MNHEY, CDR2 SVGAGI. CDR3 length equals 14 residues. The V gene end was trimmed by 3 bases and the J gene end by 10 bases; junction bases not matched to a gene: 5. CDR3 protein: CASSYVTGGSPLHF. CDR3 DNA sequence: TGTGCCAGCAGTTATGTCACAGGGGGATCACCCCTCCACTTT.

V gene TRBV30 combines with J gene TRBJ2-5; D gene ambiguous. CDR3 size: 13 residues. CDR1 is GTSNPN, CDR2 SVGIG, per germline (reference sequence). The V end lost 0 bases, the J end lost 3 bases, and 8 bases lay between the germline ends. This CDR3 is CAWSVREEETQYF. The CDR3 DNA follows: TGTGCCTGGAGTGTACGAGAAGAAGAGACCCAGTACTTC.

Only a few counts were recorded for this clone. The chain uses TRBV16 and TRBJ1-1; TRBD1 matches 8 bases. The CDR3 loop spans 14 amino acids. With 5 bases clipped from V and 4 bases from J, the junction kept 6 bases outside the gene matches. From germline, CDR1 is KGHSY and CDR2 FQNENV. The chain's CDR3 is CASSRQGQGTEAFF. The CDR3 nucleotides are TGTGCCAGCAGCAGACAGGGGCAGGGCACTGAAGCTTTCTTT.

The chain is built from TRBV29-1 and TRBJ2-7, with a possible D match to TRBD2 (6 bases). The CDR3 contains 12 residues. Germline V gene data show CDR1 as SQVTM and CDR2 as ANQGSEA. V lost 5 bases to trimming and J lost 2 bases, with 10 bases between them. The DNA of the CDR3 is TGCAGCGTTCGCCCTAGCGCCTACGAGCAGTACTTC. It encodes CSVRPSAYEQYF.

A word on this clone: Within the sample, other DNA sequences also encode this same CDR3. For the CDR3, the DNA is TGCAGTGCTTCCGGGTCCTACGAGCAGTACTTC. Encoded protein: CSASGSYEQYF. The rearrangement links TRBV20-1 to TRBJ2-7; no definite D call. Germline assignment: CDR1 DFQATT and CDR2 SNEGSKA (reference sequence). The V gene lost 5 bases and the J gene lost 1 base, with 6 bases spanning the gap. The CDR3 spans 11 residues.

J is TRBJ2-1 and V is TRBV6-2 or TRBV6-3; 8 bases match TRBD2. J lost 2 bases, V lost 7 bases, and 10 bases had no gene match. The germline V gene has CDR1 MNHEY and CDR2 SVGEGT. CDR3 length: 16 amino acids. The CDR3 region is CASTPRAGGPYNEQFF. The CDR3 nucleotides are TGTGCCAGCACCCCAAGGGCGGGAGGCCCCTACAATGAGCAGTTCTTC.

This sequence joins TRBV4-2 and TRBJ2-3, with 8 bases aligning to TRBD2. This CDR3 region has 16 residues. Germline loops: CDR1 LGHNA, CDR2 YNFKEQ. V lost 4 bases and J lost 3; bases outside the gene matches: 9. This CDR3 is CASSRLAGSGTDTQYF. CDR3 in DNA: TGTGCCAGCAGCCGCCTAGCGGGTTCGGGAACAGATACGCAGTATTTT.

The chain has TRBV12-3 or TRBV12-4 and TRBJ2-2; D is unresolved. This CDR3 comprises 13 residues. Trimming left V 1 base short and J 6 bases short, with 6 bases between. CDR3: CASSLDRAGELFF. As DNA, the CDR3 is TGTGCCAGCAGTTTAGATCGGGCCGGGGAGCTGTTTTTT.

The CDR3 reads CASSPNLPGETQYF. The DNA for the CDR3 is TGTGCCAGCAGTCCAAATCTACCGGGGGAGACCCAGTACTTC. The chain employs TRBV27 and TRBJ2-5, with D perhaps matching TRBD2 (5 bases). V was trimmed by 5 bases and J by 5 bases, leaving 15 bases between them. The CDR3 runs to 14 residues. Germline V gene data show CDR1 as MNHEY and CDR2 as SMNVEV (reference sequence).

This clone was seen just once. CDR3 protein: CSVGRDYQETQYF. DNA for the CDR3: TGCAGCGTGGGCCGGGACTACCAAGAGACCCAGTACTTC. The rearrangement joins TRBV29-1 to TRBJ2-5, with D maybe TRBD2 (6 bases). Trimming took off 6 bases at V and 0 bases at J, with 11 bases between the two ends. Germline V gene sequence: CDR1 SQVTM, CDR2 ANQGSEA. This CDR3 has 13 amino acids.

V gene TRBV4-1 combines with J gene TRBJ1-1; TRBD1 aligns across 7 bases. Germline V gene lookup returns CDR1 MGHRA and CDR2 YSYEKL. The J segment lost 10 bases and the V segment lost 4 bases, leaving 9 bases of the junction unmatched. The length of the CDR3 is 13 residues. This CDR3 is CASSPARTGVAFF. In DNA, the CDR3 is TGCGCCAGCAGCCCGGCCCGGACAGGTGTAGCTTTCTTT.